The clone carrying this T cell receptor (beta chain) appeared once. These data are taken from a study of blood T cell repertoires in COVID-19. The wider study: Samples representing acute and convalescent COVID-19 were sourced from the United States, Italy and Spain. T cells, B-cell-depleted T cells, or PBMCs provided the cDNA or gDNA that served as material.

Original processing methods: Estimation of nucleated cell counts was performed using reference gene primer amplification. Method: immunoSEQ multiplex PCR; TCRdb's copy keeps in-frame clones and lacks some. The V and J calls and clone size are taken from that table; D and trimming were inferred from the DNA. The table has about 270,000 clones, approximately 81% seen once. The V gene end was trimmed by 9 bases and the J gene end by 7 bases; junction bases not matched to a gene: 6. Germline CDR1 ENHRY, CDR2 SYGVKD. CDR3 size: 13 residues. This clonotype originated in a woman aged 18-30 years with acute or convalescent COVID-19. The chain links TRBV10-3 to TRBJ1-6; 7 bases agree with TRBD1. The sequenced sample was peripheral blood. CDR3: CAMRGQTNSPLHF. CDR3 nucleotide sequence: TGTGCCATGAGGGGACAGACAAATTCACCCCTCCACTTT.